Below, one T cell receptor beta chain is given with its context. This specimen belongs to a study of patients and donors after allogeneic stem cell transplantation. TCRdb fed the RT-PCR reads into MiXCR, producing one record per CDR3 protein. The table has 25,000 to 35,000 distinct CDR3 sequences, approximately 6.3% seen once. The CDR3 totals 14 residues. V lost 3 bases and J 2 bases, leaving 8 bases between the germline ends. Per germline, CDR1 MDHEN and CDR2 SYDVKM. This sequence was found in a human donor who was either an allogeneic HSCT recipient or a stem cell or donor lymphocyte infusion donor (not recorded which). It is not recorded whose cells these are; they may come from a transplant donor. The chain recombines TRBV28 with TRBJ2-4; D unresolved. Sequencing input: blood, either unsorted or a sorted T cell fraction (not recorded which). The CDR3 here is CASSLEGSKNIQYF. DNA for the CDR3: TGTGCCAGCAGTTTGGAAGGATCCAAAAACATTCAGTACTTC.